The text below deals with one TCR beta chain. Antigen unknown. Subsets obtained from CD4+ cells comprised CD45RA+ naive and CD45RA-negative memory cells. Here immunoSEQ multiplex PCR was the method, and the copy in TCRdb shows in-frame clones only, minus some. The sample consists of some 500,000 clones, 95% to 96% of them appearing once. The CDR3 length is 17 residues. V was clipped by 5 bases and J by 1 base, with 21 bases between them. In germline, CDR1 is SNHLY, CDR2 FYNNEI. The data are from a study of shared clonotypes between healthy human individuals. Points from the study as a whole: Approximately 4.6% of naive CD4 clonotypes were shared across a handful of donors.

The TCR sequence derives from a woman aged 25 to 39 in good health. The sample comprised naive CD4+ T cells sorted from blood. Subset given: CD45RA+ positively selected. The chain carries TRBV2 and TRBJ2-7, with D perhaps matching TRBD2 (7 bases). CDR3 sequence reads: CASSPTVSGGLSYEQYF. The CDR3, as DNA: TGTGCCAGCAGTCCCACCGTTTCGGGGGGCCTTTCCTACGAGCAGTACTTC.